This is a list of T cell receptor beta chains from one sample in a study of T cell responses to AZD1222 COVID-19 vaccine. The method was immunoSEQ multiplex PCR; TCRdb's version includes in-frame clones alone and lacks a portion of them. The sample shows about 90,000 clones, under 95% of them seen only once. The sequencing used peripheral blood, collected on day 0 of MenACWY control vaccination. All receptors come from an adult in good health. Both conserved end residues are part of each CDR3. Some rows have no size entry. The others give once, few or many, or a class for an expanded clone.

J	size	V	CDR3
TRBJ2-7	NA	TRBV6-5	CASSRGQREQYF
TRBJ1-2	NA	TRBV7-2	CASSLEGRVAYGYTF
TRBJ1-5	NA	TRBV12-3/TRBV12-4	CASSPRRDQPQHF
TRBJ1-1	NA	TRBV9	CASSQGTGGGTEAFF
TRBJ1-3	NA	TRBV9	CASSDEVNSGNTIYF
TRBJ2-3	NA	TRBV5-4	CASSLDSGLTDTQYF
TRBJ1-1	NA	TRBV6-1	CASSEARRVPDTEAFF
TRBJ1-6	NA	TRBV25-1	CASRWGQGNSPLHF
TRBJ1-2	NA	TRBV4-2	CASSQEGQLLRVRGYTF
TRBJ2-1	NA	TRBV9	CASSPSGTPAHEQFF
TRBJ2-1	NA	TRBV19	CASSMGTPVMNNEQFF
TRBJ1-4	NA	TRBV5-1	CASSPGGGATNEKLFF
TRBJ2-7	NA	TRBV27	CASSGGKSRGGYEQYF
TRBJ1-4	NA	TRBV5-1	CASSLMWGADEKLFF
TRBJ1-1	NA	TRBV7-3	CASSETGSGNTEAFF
TRBJ1-6	NA	TRBV4-1	CASSQDTESSPLHF
TRBJ2-2	NA	TRBV28	CASSLPGGKTGELFF
TRBJ1-2	NA	TRBV28	CASVGGTYGYTF
TRBJ1-6	NA	TRBV28	CASSSGQGNSPLHF
TRBJ2-7	NA	TRBV2	CASRERGARPYEQYF
TRBJ1-1	NA	TRBV28	CASSPTLGNTEAFF
TRBJ2-2	NA	TRBV5-4	CASSLGSGGAGELFF
TRBJ1-2	NA	TRBV19	CASSIGRGNYGYTF
TRBJ1-1	NA	TRBV19	CASSSRESNTEAFF
TRBJ1-5	NA	TRBV28	CASSSLQGGNQPQHF
TRBJ2-2	NA	TRBV15	CATSRGTAGGTGELFF
TRBJ1-1	NA	TRBV7-3	CASSLYPYRGGDEAFF
TRBJ1-4	NA	TRBV28	CASSLLQTNEKLFF
TRBJ2-1	NA	TRBV28	CASSLMAGTSGSYNEQFF
TRBJ2-1	NA	TRBV28	CASSLWQGAYNEQFF
TRBJ2-7	once	TRBV6-2/TRBV6-3	CASSPRGDEQYF
TRBJ1-1	NA	TRBV12-3/TRBV12-4	CASSLRNTEAFF
TRBJ2-7	few	TRBV11-2	CASSRGGEQYF
TRBJ1-2	NA	TRBV5-1	CASSHRNGGYTF
TRBJ2-7	NA	TRBV10-2	CASSDGTRPYEQYF
TRBJ1-2	once	TRBV28	CASRGEGNPNYGYTF
TRBJ2-7	NA	TRBV3-1/TRBV3-2	CASSQEDWSSYEQYF
TRBJ2-1	NA	TRBV2	CASSQLPGDPYNEQFF
TRBJ1-1	NA	TRBV19	CASSTRTFNEAFF
TRBJ2-1	NA	TRBV9	CASSPQGGRENEQFF
TRBJ2-2	NA	TRBV14	CASSQATTGPTGELFF
TRBJ1-3	NA	TRBV18	CASSPSPSSGNTIYF
TRBJ2-3	NA	TRBV6-5	CASRLAGASTDTQYF
TRBJ2-5	NA	TRBV6-5	CATGLAGGATQYF
TRBJ2-7	NA	TRBV10-3	CAIGDGSYEQYF
TRBJ1-5	NA	TRBV28	CASSLSPGPARQPQHF
TRBJ2-3	once	TRBV7-3	CASSLQGARTDTQYF
TRBJ2-5	NA	TRBV20-1	CSAGSETQYF
TRBJ2-2	NA	TRBV6-5	CASRRQANTGELFF
TRBJ1-4	NA	TRBV11-2	CASSLDMGVLLFF
TRBJ2-5	NA	TRBV1	CTSSQDRASGSFETQYF
TRBJ1-2	few	TRBV28	CASRSGTVTLGGYTF
TRBJ2-7	NA	TRBV4-2	CASSQDYGGSSYEQYF
TRBJ1-1	NA	TRBV6-5	CASRFTGQIEAFF